The 27 T cell receptor beta chains below were found in one sample sequenced in a study of shared clonotypes between healthy human individuals. Sequencing was performed with immunoSEQ multiplex PCR; in TCRdb, only in-frame clones are kept and a portion is missing. Of some 2,000,000 clones listed, 95% were seen once; the top ten hold approximately 0.13%. The source material was naive CD4+ T cells sorted from blood. As to subset: CD45RA+ positively selected. These receptors were taken from a man younger than 30 in good health.

V is TRBV7-9 and J is TRBJ2-2; 7 bases align to TRBD2. CDR3 length equals 16 residues. Germline CDR1 and CDR2: SEHNR and FQNEAQ (reference sequence). Losses at the gene ends were 5 bases for V and 0 bases for J; bases not matched to a gene: 6. The CDR3 DNA follows: TGTGCCAGCAGCAACCGCGGGGGACCGAACACCGGGGAGCTGTTTTTT. Translating gives CASSNRGGPNTGELFF.

This chain connects TRBV4-3 to TRBJ1-5; D might be TRBD1 (5 bases). The CDR3 has 16 amino acids. Germline CDR1 reads LGHNA; CDR2 reads YSLEER. Trimming left V 1 base short and J 0 bases short, with 10 bases between. CDR3 loop: CASSQVRGVSNQPQHF. The CDR3 nucleotides read TGCGCCAGCAGCCAAGTAAGAGGGGTTAGCAATCAGCCCCAGCATTTT.

With regard to this clone: Within the sample, other DNA sequences also encode this same CDR3. The chain couples TRBV7-3 to TRBJ2-5; no firm D call. The germline CDR1 and CDR2 sequences are SGHTA and FQGTGA. V lost 0 bases to trimming and J lost 2 bases, with 10 bases between them. This CDR3 is 15 amino acids long. This CDR3 is CASSLTGTDQETQYF. The CDR3 region has the DNA TGTGCCAGCAGCTTAACGGGAACCGATCAAGAGACCCAGTACTTC.

This chain uses TRBV2 with TRBJ1-1; possible D gene TRBD1, 5 bases. The CDR3 contains 14 residues. Germline CDR1 reads SNHLY; CDR2 reads FYNNEI. V dropped 2 bases and J dropped 1 base, with 8 bases sitting between them. The CDR3 here is CASSEKGWNTEAFF. As DNA, the CDR3 is TGTGCCAGCAGTGAAAAGGGGTGGAACACTGAAGCTTTCTTT.

The chain couples TRBV6-1 to TRBJ2-5; TRBD2 matches 13 bases. The CDR3 has 15 residues. The germline V gene has CDR1 MNHNS and CDR2 SASEGT. V lost 6 bases and J lost 4; bases outside the gene matches: 5. CDR3 residues: CASRGLAGRIETQYF. CDR3 nucleotide sequence: TGTGCCAGCAGGGGACTAGCGGGAAGAATAGAGACCCAGTACTTC.

The rearrangement joins TRBV2 to TRBJ1-6; D remains unclear. CDR3 length equals 13 residues. V gave up 4 bases and J gave up 9 bases, with 10 bases separating them. CDR1 and CDR2 (germline): SNHLY, FYNNEI. The CDR3 bases are TGTGCCAGCAGTGGACTTCGAGGTTCACCCCTCCACTTT. Its protein is CASSGLRGSPLHF.

The genes are TRBV14 and TRBJ2-7; TRBD1 or TRBD2 may be the D gene (5 bases each). From germline, CDR1 is SGHDN and CDR2 FVKESK. Deletions cut 4 bases from V and 6 bases from J, with 10 bases between. The CDR3 is made up of 12 amino acids. CDR3 region: CASSRGVSEQYF. The DNA for the CDR3 is TGTGCCAGCAGCCGAGGGGTGTCCGAGCAGTACTTC.

V gene TRBV6-5 combines with J gene TRBJ1-2, with D tentatively TRBD1 (5 bases). The germline V gene encodes CDR1 MNHEY and CDR2 SVGAGI. V dropped 7 bases and J dropped 13 bases, with 22 bases sitting between them. CDR3 size: 13 residues. CDR3 coding DNA: TGTGCCAGCACTCAGGGCCCGGGGTTGCCTGGCACCTTC. Protein sequence: CASTQGPGLPGTF.

The chain links TRBV7-2 to TRBJ1-4; a weak D match, TRBD1 (6 bases). V lost 5 bases to trimming and J lost 8 bases, with 15 bases between them. Germline-derived CDR1 and CDR2 are SGHTA and FQGNSA. CDR3 size: 14 residues. The CDR3 region has the DNA TGTGCCAGCAGCCCCGCCGGGGGCAACGAAAAACTGTTTTTT. It translates to CASSPAGGNEKLFF. The full variable domain, in which reference TRBV7-2 and TRBJ1-4 provide the parts outside the CDR3, is GAGVSQSPSNKVTEKGKDVELRCDPISGHTALYWYRQSLGQGLEFLIYFQGNSAPDKSGLPSDRFSAERTGGSVSTLTIQRTQQEDSAVYLCASSPAGGNEKLFFGSGTQLSVL.

V and J are TRBV19 and TRBJ1-5; the D is unclear. Per the germline V gene, CDR1 is LNHDA and CDR2 is SQIVND (reference sequence). Trimming took off 7 bases at V and 2 bases at J, with 15 bases between the two ends. This CDR3 contains 15 residues. The CDR3 DNA is TGTGCCAGTACCCTTGGGCTCAAAGGCAATCAGCCCCAGCATTTT. Translated: CASTLGLKGNQPQHF.

V gene TRBV7-6 combines with J gene TRBJ1-2; no firm D call. CDR3 size: 13 residues. CDR1 and CDR2 from the germline V gene are SGHVS and FNYEAQ. V gave up 4 bases and J gave up 7 bases, with 13 bases separating them. The CDR3 here is CASSSLRTGGYTF. The CDR3 DNA is TGTGCCAGCAGCTCCCTTCGGACGGGTGGCTACACCTTC.

The J gene is TRBJ2-3, the V gene TRBV10-1; D is unclear. The V and J ends lost 3 bases and 2 bases respectively, with 6 bases between them. The CDR3 is made up of 13 amino acids. Germline V gene lookup returns CDR1 WNHNN and CDR2 SYGVQD (reference sequence). Written as DNA, the CDR3 is TGCGCCAGCAGTGATTCGGCCACAGATACGCAGTATTTT. Residues: CASSDSATDTQYF.

The chain couples TRBV7-2 to TRBJ2-7; maybe TRBD2 (5 bases). V lost 5 bases to trimming and J lost 6 bases, with 23 bases between them. The CDR3 has 16 amino acids. CDR1 and CDR2 (germline): SGHTA, FQGNSA. The chain's CDR3 is CASSPRLEGGSGEQYF. The CDR3 DNA sequence: TGTGCCAGCAGCCCGAGATTAGAGGGCGGCTCTGGCGAGCAGTACTTC.

The J gene is TRBJ2-7, the V gene TRBV29-1; 9 bases match TRBD1. Germline CDR1 is SQVTM and CDR2 is ANQGSEA. V lost 3 bases, J lost 6 bases, and 6 bases stayed unmatched. CDR3 length equals 13 residues. The CDR3 region has the DNA TGCAGCGTTGATATACAGGGGGCAGGCGAGCAGTACTTC. Translating gives CSVDIQGAGEQYF.

The chain couples TRBV5-1 to TRBJ2-3; no clear D. CDR1 is SGHRS and CDR2 is YFSETQ in the germline V gene. With 2 bases removed from V and 2 bases from J, the gap between germline ends came to 12 bases. The CDR3 contains 15 residues. The CDR3 DNA reads as TGCGCCAGCAGCTTCGAGAGTCCTTTCACAGATACGCAGTATTTT. Encoded protein: CASSFESPFTDTQYF.

In the case of this clone: Within the sample, other DNA sequences also encode this same CDR3. The rearrangement uses TRBV6-6 and TRBJ1-4, with D hard to call. V was cut by 2 bases and J by 5 bases, with 9 bases left in between. This CDR3 is 14 amino acids long. CDR1 is MNHNY and CDR2 is SVGAGI in the germline V gene (reference sequence). This CDR3 reads CASSYGQLNEKLFF. The DNA of the CDR3 is TGTGCCAGCAGTTACGGCCAGCTAAATGAAAAACTGTTTTTT.

The CDR3, as DNA: TGTGCCAGCACTAGCGGCGCAACCTACAATGAGCAGTTCTTC. Its translation is CASTSGATYNEQFF. This chain joins TRBV10-3 and TRBJ2-1; 8 bases match TRBD2. Germline loops: CDR1 ENHRY, CDR2 SYGVKD. The CDR3 totals 14 residues. Germline trimming cut 10 bases from V and 2 bases from J; bases unmatched to any gene: 7.

A word on this clone: The sample holds other DNA sequences that translate to the same CDR3. The CDR3 region has the DNA TGTGCCAGCAGTGAAGCGCGGTCTTCTGGGGCCAACGTCCTGACTTTC. Translation: CASSEARSSGANVLTF. The genes are TRBV2 and TRBJ2-6; D uncertain. V was pared by 0 bases and J by 1 base, with 7 bases between. This CDR3 has 16 amino acids. CDR1 and CDR2 from the germline V gene are SNHLY and FYNNEI. Supplemented by reference TRBV2 and TRBJ2-6, the full variable domain reads EPEVTQTPSHQVTQMGQEVILRCVPISNHLYFYWYRQILGQKVEFLVSFYNNEISEKSEIFDDQFSVERPDGSNFTLKIRSTKLEDSAMYFCASSEARSSGANVLTFGAGSRLTVL.

The rearrangement joins TRBV11-2 to TRBJ2-6; D call uncertain. Trimming stripped 3 bases from V and 0 bases from J, with 6 bases between. The germline V gene has CDR1 SGHAT and CDR2 FQNNGV. This CDR3 has 15 residues. The CDR3 is CASSLVVSGANVLTF. The CDR3 bases are TGTGCCAGCAGCTTGGTAGTCTCTGGGGCCAACGTCCTGACTTTC.

This chain uses TRBV28 with TRBJ1-5; weak D call: TRBD1 (5 bases). Trimming left V 2 bases short and J 4 bases short, with 9 bases between. The CDR3 runs 14 residues. Per germline, CDR1 MDHEN and CDR2 SYDVKM. CDR3 coding DNA: TGTGCCAGCAGTTTAAAGGGGTTGAATCAGCCCCAGCATTTT. It codes for CASSLKGLNQPQHF.

The chain recombines TRBV19 with TRBJ2-1; D unclear. Germline V lookup: CDR1 LNHDA, CDR2 SQIVND (reference sequence). This CDR3 has 17 residues. The V gene lost 2 bases and the J gene lost 8 bases, with 22 bases spanning the gap. CDR3 nucleotide sequence: TGTGCCAGTAGTATAATCAATCGGCCCGGTAAGGGCGATGAGCAGTTCTTC. This sequence encodes CASSIINRPGKGDEQFF.

In this sample, this clone turned up once. The rearrangement links TRBV7-9 to TRBJ1-4; maybe TRBD1 (6 bases). Germline V lookup: CDR1 SEHNR, CDR2 FQNEAQ (reference sequence). Trimming left V 2 bases short and J 7 bases short, with 14 bases between. CDR3 length: 15 residues. CDR3 nucleotide sequence: TGTGCCAGCAGCTTAATCCTCAGGGGCGGTGAAAAACTGTTTTTT. This sequence encodes CASSLILRGGEKLFF.

The rearrangement links TRBV29-1 to TRBJ1-1; D remains unclear. This CDR3 is 14 amino acids long. Trimming removed 5 bases from V and 5 bases from J, with 18 bases in between. CDR1 is SQVTM and CDR2 is ANQGSEA in the germline V gene. For the CDR3, the DNA is TGCAGCGTTCCCGAACCGGGCCGTCGGACTGAAGCTTTCTTT. This translates into CSVPEPGRRTEAFF. Variable domain in full (rest from reference TRBV29-1 and TRBJ1-1): SAVISQKPSRDICQRGTSLTIQCQVDSQVTMMFWYRQQPGQSLTLIATANQGSEATYESGFVIDKFPISRPNLTFSTLTVSNMSPEDSSIYLCSVPEPGRRTEAFFGQGTRLTVV.

The gene calls are TRBV6-1 and TRBJ1-6; D gene ambiguous. CDR1 and CDR2 from the germline V gene are MNHNS and SASEGT. The CDR3 has 16 residues. Trimming removed 0 bases from V and 6 bases from J, with 12 bases in between. CDR3: CASSEAPQLINSPLHF. CDR3 nucleotide sequence: TGTGCCAGCAGTGAAGCGCCACAGCTCATTAATTCACCCCTCCACTTT.

The chain uses TRBV7-2 and TRBJ2-1, with 12 bases identical to TRBD2. Germline-derived CDR1 and CDR2 are SGHTA and FQGNSA. CDR3 length equals 17 residues. V shed 1 base and J 7 bases; nucleotides not matched to a gene: 8. In nucleotides, the CDR3 is TGTGCCAGCAGCTTAGTGGCTAGCGGGGGGGCAAGGAATGAGCAGTTCTTC. Residues: CASSLVASGGARNEQFF.

The genes are TRBV19 and TRBJ2-7, with 10 bases matching TRBD2. The V gene end was trimmed by 7 bases and the J gene end by 2 bases; junction bases not matched to a gene: 5. CDR1 and CDR2 (germline): LNHDA, SQIVND (reference sequence). CDR3 length equals 14 residues. In nucleotides, the CDR3 is TGTGCCAGTAAGACTAGCGGGTTAACCTACGAGCAGTACTTC. As protein: CASKTSGLTYEQYF.

On this clone: Other nucleotide sequences from this sample produce the same CDR3. V usage is TRBV6-5 and J usage is TRBJ2-7; 8 positions match TRBD2. CDR3 length: 15 amino acids. The V and J ends lost 4 bases and 1 base, in that order; junction bases with no gene match: 6. The germline V gene encodes CDR1 MNHEY and CDR2 SVGAGI. CDR3 protein: CASSLSSGSSYEQYF. CDR3 DNA sequence: TGTGCCAGCAGTTTGTCTAGCGGGTCTTCCTACGAGCAGTACTTC.